A single sample is the source of the 17 T cell receptor beta chains below, sequenced in a study. TCRdb analysed the 5' RACE reads with MiXCR anew, one entry per CDR3 protein. The table has roughly 64,000 distinct CDR3 sequences, under 25% seen once. Sequencing was done on a sample of memory CD4+ T cells sorted from a lymph node. Subset denoted: memory CD4+ T cells, CD4+CD45RO+CD25-. Receptors originate from a female donor with breast cancer.

The chain carries TRBV20-1 and TRBJ2-2; tentative D call: TRBD1 (5 bases). The germline gives CDR1 DFQATT, CDR2 SNEGSKA (reference sequence). Trimming left V 3 bases short and J 4 bases short, with 9 bases between. This CDR3 is built from 13 residues. As DNA, the CDR3 is TGCAGTGCTAGTTTCCAGGGCACCGGGGAGCTGTTTTTT. It encodes CSASFQGTGELFF.

Regarding this clonotype: A much larger clone sits a single nucleotide away, making a read error possible. This sequence joins TRBV28 and TRBJ2-3, with D possibly being TRBD1 (6 bases). The germline gives CDR1 MDHEN, CDR2 SYDVKM. CDR3 size: 15 residues. Between the trimmed V and J ends, which lost 5 bases and 0 bases, there was a span of 12 bases. The CDR3 DNA is TGTGCCAGCAGTCCAGGGGACGATAGCACAGATACGCAGTATTTT. Its translation is CASSPGDDSTDTQYF.

This clonotype was recorded at least ten times. The V gene is TRBV4-3, the J gene TRBJ2-2; D gene uncertain. CDR1 is LGHNA, CDR2 YSLEER, per germline. V was pared by 3 bases and J by 0 bases, with 5 bases between. The CDR3 contains 14 residues. The CDR3 protein is CASSQSTNTGELFF. Here the CDR3 DNA reads TGCGCCAGCAGCCAGTCCACGAACACCGGGGAGCTGTTTTTT.

This clonotype was found many times. The V gene is TRBV6-6, the J gene TRBJ1-1, with D perhaps TRBD1 (5 bases). The CDR3 length is 13 residues. Germline V gene sequence: CDR1 MNHNY, CDR2 SVGAGI (reference sequence). V was cut by 5 bases and J by 6 bases, with 13 bases left in between. DNA for the CDR3: TGTGCCAGCAGTCGACGGCAGGGATCTGAAGCTTTCTTT. Protein sequence: CASSRRQGSEAFF.

This clonotype was counted ten times or more. The CDR3 loop reads CASSRDVSGDTQYF. CDR3 DNA: TGTGCCAGCAGCCGGGACGTCTCCGGGGATACGCAGTATTTT. The chain uses TRBV12-3 or TRBV12-4 and TRBJ2-3; the D gene could be TRBD1 or TRBD2 (5 bases each). There are 14 residues in the CDR3. Deletions cut 6 bases from V and 6 bases from J, with 16 bases between.

This clonotype was counted a few times. The chain couples TRBV9 to TRBJ2-2; 7 positions match TRBD2. CDR3 length: 14 amino acids. CDR1 SGDLS and CDR2 YYNGEE come from the germline V gene. The V and J ends lost 4 bases and 5 bases, in that order; junction bases with no gene match: 5. Here the CDR3 reads CASSNGLVTGELFF. CDR3 bases: TGTGCCAGCAGCAATGGACTAGTGACCGGGGAGCTGTTTTTT.

The CDR3 spells CASSFGEKETQYF. The CDR3 DNA follows: TGTGCCAGCAGCTTTGGAGAGAAAGAGACCCAGTACTTC. The rearrangement links TRBV7-3 to TRBJ2-5; no reliable D call. The CDR3 is made up of 13 amino acids. V was clipped by 3 bases and J by 3 bases, with 8 bases between them. CDR1 is SGHTA and CDR2 is FQGTGA in the germline V gene. Full variable domain (outside the CDR3, taken from reference TRBV7-3 and TRBJ2-5): GAGVSQTPSNKVTEKGKYVELRCDPISGHTALYWYRQSLGQGPEFLIYFQGTGAADDSGLPNDRFFAVRPEGSVSTLKIQRTERGDSAVYLCASSFGEKETQYFGPGTRLLVL.

This clonotype has only a few counts. CDR3 coding DNA: TGTGCCAGCAGCCGGTGGAGACCTGGAAACACCATATATTTT. Translation gives CASSRWRPGNTIYF. The V and J genes are TRBV28 and TRBJ1-3; D unclear. The CDR3 length is 14 residues. Germline CDR1 MDHEN, CDR2 SYDVKM. Trimming pared 6 bases from V and 2 bases from J, leaving 11 bases between.

CDR3 sequence (DNA): TGCAGTGCTCCGAGAACCGACAGGGGGAATGGCTACACCTTC. Its protein is CSAPRTDRGNGYTF. J is TRBJ1-2 and V is TRBV20-1; 9 bases map to TRBD1. Looked up from germline, CDR1 is DFQATT and CDR2 is SNEGSKA (reference sequence). V shed 5 bases and J 6 bases; nucleotides not matched to a gene: 10. The CDR3 covers 14 residues.

The table lists this clonotype with a few counts. One base away lies a much larger clone, so this may be a sequencing read error. The gene calls are TRBV7-8 and TRBJ2-5; tentatively, D is TRBD2 (5 bases). The CDR3 contains 14 residues. CDR1 SGHVS and CDR2 FQNEAQ come from the germline V gene. The V end was cut by 5 bases, the J end by 0 bases, with 10 bases between. The CDR3 region is CASSLSDYQETQYF. Here the CDR3 DNA reads TGTGCCAGCAGCCTTAGCGACTACCAAGAGACCCAGTACTTC.

This clonotype is classed as medium-sized. The CDR3 here is CSVESGGGTDTQYF. The CDR3 nucleotides are TGCAGCGTTGAGAGTGGAGGTGGCACAGATACGCAGTATTTT. V usage is TRBV29-1 and J usage is TRBJ2-3, with TRBD2 as a possible D gene (5 bases). Per the germline V gene, CDR1 is SQVTM and CDR2 is ANQGSEA. The CDR3 has 14 residues. V was pared by 3 bases and J by 1 base, with 11 bases between.

This chain uses TRBV5-1 with TRBJ2-1; 8 bases are a match to TRBD2. CDR1 and CDR2 from the germline V gene are SGHRS and YFSETQ. V trimming: 2 bases; J trimming: 8 bases; junction bases outside the gene matches: 12. The CDR3 totals 16 residues. CDR3 amino acids: CASSLGTAGAIHEQFF. DNA for the CDR3: TGCGCCAGCAGCTTAGGTACAGCGGGAGCAATCCATGAGCAGTTCTTC.

This clonotype has at least ten counts. CDR3 loop: CASSPSSQGSAFF. CDR3 sequence (DNA): TGTGCCAGCAGCCCGAGCTCTCAGGGGTCGGCTTTCTTT. V gene TRBV9 combines with J gene TRBJ1-1; possible D gene TRBD1, 6 bases. Germline V gene data show CDR1 as SGDLS and CDR2 as YYNGEE. Deletions cut 4 bases from V and 11 bases from J, with 18 bases between. The CDR3 is 13 residues long.

This clonotype was detected many times. This rearrangement joins TRBV7-2 to TRBJ2-5; 9 positions match TRBD2. The germline CDR1 and CDR2 sequences are SGHTA and FQGNSA. This CDR3 spans 17 amino acids. With V trimmed by 5 bases and J by 5 bases, 15 bases remained unmatched. As DNA, the CDR3 is TGTGCCAGCAGCCCTGGAGTAGCGGGAGTGGGGGCTGAGACCCAGTACTTC. Encoded protein: CASSPGVAGVGAETQYF.

The J gene is TRBJ2-3, the V gene TRBV6-6; maybe TRBD2 (5 bases). The CDR3 is 14 residues long. Trimming cost V 8 bases and J 1 base, with 13 bases left between them. Germline V gene sequence: CDR1 MNHNY, CDR2 SVGAGI (reference sequence). The DNA of the CDR3 is TGTGCCAGCGGAGGAGAGGGTGGCACAGATACGCAGTATTTT. Translated: CASGGEGGTDTQYF.

The chain has TRBV6-5 and TRBJ2-3; 10 nucleotides line up with TRBD2. The CDR3 length is 15 residues. J lost 2 bases, V lost 2 bases, and 1 base had no gene match. The V gene's germline CDR1 is MNHEY and CDR2 SVGAGI. CDR3 nucleotide sequence: TGTGCCAGCAGTTACGGGACTAGCGACACAGATACGCAGTATTTT. Its translation is CASSYGTSDTDTQYF.

J is TRBJ1-4 and V is TRBV5-1; 7 nucleotides line up with TRBD1. Germline CDR1 is SGHRS and CDR2 is YFSETQ. The junction had 9 bases not matched to a gene; V was cut back by 7 bases and J by 6 bases. The CDR3 covers 14 residues. The CDR3 protein is CASADRVPDEKLFF. DNA for the CDR3: TGCGCCAGCGCTGACAGGGTTCCGGATGAAAAACTGTTTTTT.